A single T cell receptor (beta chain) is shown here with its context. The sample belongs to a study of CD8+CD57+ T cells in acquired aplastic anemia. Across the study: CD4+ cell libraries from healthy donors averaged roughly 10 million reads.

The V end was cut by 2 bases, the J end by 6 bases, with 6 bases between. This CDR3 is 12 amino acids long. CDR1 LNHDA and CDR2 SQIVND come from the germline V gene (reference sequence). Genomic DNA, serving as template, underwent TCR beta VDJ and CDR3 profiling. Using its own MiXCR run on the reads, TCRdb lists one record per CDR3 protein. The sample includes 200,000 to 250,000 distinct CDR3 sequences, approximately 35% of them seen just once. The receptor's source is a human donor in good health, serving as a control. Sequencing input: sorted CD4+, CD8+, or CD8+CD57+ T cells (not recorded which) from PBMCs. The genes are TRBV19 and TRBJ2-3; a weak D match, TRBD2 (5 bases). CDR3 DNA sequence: TGTGCCAGTAGTATAAGAGGGGATACGCAGTATTTT. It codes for CASSIRGDTQYF.